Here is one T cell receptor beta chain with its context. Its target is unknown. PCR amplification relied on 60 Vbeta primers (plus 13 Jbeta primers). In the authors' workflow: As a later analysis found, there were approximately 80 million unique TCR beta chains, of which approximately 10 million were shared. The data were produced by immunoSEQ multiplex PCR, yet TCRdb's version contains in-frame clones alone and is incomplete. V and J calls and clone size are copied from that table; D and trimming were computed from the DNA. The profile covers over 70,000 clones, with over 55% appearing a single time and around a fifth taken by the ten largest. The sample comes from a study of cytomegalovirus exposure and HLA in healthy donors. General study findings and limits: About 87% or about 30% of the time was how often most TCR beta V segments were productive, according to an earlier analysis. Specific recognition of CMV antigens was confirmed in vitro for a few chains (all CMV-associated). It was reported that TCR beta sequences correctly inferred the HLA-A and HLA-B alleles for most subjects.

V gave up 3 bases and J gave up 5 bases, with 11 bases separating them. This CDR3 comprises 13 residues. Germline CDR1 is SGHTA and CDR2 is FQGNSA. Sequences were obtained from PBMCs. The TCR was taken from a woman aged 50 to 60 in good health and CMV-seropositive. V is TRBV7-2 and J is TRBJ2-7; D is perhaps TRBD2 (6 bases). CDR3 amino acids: CASSFAGMNEQYF. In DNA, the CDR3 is TGTGCCAGCAGCTTTGCGGGGATGAACGAGCAGTACTTC.